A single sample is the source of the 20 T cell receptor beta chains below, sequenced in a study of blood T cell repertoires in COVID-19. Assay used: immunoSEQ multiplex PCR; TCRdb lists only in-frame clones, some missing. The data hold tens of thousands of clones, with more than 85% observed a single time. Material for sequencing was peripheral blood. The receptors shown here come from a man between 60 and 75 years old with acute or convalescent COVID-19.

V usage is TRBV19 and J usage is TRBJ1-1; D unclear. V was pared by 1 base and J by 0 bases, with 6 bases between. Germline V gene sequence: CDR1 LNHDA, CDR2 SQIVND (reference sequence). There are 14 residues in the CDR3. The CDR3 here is CASSIGGMNTEAFF. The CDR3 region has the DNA TGTGCCAGTAGTATAGGAGGAATGAACACTGAAGCTTTCTTT. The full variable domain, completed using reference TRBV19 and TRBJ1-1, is DGGITQSPKYLFRKEGQNVTLSCEQNLNHDAMYWYRQDPGQGLRLIYYSQIVNDFQKGDIAEGYSVSREKKESFPLTVTSAQKNPTAFYLCASSIGGMNTEAFFGQGTRLTVV.

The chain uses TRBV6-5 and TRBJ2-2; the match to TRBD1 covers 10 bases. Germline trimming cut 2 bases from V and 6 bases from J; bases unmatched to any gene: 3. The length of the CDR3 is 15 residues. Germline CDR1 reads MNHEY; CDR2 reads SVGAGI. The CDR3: CASSYDRGRSGELFF. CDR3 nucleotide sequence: TGTGCCAGCAGTTACGACAGGGGGCGTTCCGGGGAGCTGTTTTTT.

The CDR3, as DNA: TGTGCCAGCAGCCAAATCGTCACCGGGGAGCTGTTTTTT. Translating it yields CASSQIVTGELFF. The rearrangement uses TRBV14 and TRBJ2-2; D not resolved. V was trimmed by 2 bases and J by 4 bases, leaving 5 bases between them. The CDR3 consists of 13 residues. Germline V lookup: CDR1 SGHDN, CDR2 FVKESK.

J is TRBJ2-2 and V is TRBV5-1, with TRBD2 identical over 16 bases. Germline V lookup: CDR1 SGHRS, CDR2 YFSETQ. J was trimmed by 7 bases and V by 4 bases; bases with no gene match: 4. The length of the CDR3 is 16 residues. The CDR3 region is CASSLGLAGGHGELFF. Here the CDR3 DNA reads TGCGCCAGCAGCCTGGGACTAGCGGGAGGGCACGGGGAGCTGTTTTTT.

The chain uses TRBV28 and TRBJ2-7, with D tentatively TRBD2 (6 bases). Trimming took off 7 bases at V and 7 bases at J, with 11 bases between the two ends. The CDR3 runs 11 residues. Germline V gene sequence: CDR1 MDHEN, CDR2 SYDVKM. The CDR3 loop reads CASIRREEQYF. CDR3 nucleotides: TGTGCCAGCATCCGGAGGGAAGAGCAGTACTTC.

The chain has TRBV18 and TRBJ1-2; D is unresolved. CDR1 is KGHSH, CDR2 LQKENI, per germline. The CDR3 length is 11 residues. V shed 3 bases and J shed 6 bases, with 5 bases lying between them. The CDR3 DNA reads TGTGCCAGCTCACCCCAGGATGGCTACACCTTC. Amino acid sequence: CASSPQDGYTF.

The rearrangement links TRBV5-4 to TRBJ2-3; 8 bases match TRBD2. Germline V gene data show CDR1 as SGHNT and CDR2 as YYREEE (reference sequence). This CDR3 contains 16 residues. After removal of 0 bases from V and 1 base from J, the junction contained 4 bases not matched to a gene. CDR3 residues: CASSLGAGAGTDTQYF. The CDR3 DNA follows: TGTGCCAGCAGCTTGGGAGCGGGGGCGGGCACAGATACGCAGTATTTT.

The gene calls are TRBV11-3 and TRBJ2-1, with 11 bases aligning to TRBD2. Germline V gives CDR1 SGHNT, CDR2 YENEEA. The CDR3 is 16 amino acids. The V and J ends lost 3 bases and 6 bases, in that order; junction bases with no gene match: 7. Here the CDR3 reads CASSLPSGRTPNEQFF. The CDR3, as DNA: TGTGCCAGCAGCTTGCCTAGCGGGAGGACCCCCAATGAGCAGTTCTTC.

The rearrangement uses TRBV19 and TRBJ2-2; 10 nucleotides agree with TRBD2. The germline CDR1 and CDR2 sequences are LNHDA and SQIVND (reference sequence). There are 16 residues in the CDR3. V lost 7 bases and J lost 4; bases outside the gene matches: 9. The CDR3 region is CASTAGTSVRTGELFF. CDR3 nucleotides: TGTGCCAGTACCGCCGGGACTAGCGTTCGCACCGGGGAGCTGTTTTTT.

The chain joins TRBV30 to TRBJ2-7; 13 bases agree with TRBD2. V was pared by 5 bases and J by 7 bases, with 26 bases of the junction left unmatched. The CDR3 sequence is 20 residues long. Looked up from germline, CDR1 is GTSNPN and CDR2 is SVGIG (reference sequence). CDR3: CAWSEIPRDIGTSGIGEQYF. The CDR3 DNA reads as TGTGCCTGGTCTGAGATACCCCGGGACATCGGGACTAGCGGGATAGGTGAGCAGTACTTC.

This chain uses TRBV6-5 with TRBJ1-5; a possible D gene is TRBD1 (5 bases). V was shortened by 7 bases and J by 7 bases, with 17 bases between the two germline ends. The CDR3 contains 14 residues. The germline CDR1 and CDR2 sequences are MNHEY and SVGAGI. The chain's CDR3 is CASNGHLDRQPQHF. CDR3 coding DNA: TGTGCCAGCAACGGACATTTGGACCGGCAGCCCCAGCATTTT.

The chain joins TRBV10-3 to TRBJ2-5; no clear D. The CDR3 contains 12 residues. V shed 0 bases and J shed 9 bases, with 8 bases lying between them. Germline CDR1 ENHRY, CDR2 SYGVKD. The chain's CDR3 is CAISESNEAQYF. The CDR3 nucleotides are TGTGCCATCAGTGAGTCGAACGAGGCCCAGTACTTC.

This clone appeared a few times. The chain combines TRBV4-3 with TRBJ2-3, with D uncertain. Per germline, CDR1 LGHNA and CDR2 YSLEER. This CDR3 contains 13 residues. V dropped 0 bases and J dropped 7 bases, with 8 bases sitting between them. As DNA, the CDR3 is TGCGCCAGCAGCCAAGAAGTGCGAAATACGCAGTATTTT. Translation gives CASSQEVRNTQYF.

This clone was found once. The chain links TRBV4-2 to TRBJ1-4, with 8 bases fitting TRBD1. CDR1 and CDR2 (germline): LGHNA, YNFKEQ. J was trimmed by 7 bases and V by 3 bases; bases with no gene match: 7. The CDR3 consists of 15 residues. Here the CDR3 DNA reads TGTGCCAGCAGCCAGCCGGACAGGGATAGTGAAAAACTGTTTTTT. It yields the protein CASSQPDRDSEKLFF.

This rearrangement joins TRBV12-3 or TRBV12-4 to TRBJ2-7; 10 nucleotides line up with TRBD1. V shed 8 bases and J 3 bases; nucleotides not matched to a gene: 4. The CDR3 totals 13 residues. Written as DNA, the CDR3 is TGTGCCAGCCGGACAGGGGGGCGCTACGAGCAGTACTTC. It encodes CASRTGGRYEQYF.

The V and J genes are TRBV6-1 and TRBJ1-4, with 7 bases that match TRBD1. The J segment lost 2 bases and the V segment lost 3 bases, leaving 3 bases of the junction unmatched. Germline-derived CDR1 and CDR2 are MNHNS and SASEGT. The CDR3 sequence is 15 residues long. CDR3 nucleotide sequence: TGTGCCAGCAGTGAGGTGACAGGGACTAATGAAAAACTGTTTTTT. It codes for CASSEVTGTNEKLFF.

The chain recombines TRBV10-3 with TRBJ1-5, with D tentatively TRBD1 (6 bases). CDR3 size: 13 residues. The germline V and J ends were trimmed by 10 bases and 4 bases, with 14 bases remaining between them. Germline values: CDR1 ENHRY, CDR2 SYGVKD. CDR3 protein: CASRGFPNQPQHF. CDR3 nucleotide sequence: TGTGCCAGTAGGGGGTTTCCGAATCAGCCCCAGCATTTT.

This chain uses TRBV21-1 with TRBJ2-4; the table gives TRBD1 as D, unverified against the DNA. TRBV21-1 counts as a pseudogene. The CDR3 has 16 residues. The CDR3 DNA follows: TGTGCCAGCAGCAAATTTTGGAGGGACAGGGGTAACATTCAGTACTTC. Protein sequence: CASSKFWRDRGNIQYF.

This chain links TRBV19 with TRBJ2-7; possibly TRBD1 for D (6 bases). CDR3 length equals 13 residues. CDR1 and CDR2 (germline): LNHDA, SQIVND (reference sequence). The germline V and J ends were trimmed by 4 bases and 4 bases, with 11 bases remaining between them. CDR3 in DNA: TGTGCCAGTAGTAGCCAAGGGGGTTACGAGCAGTACTTC. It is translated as CASSSQGGYEQYF.

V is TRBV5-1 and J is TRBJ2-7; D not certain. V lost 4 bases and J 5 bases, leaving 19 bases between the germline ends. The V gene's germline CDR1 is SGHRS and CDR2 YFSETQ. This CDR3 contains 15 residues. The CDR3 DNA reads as TGCGCCAGCAGCCTCGGTACAGCCTCAAACCACGAGCAGTACTTC. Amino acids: CASSLGTASNHEQYF.